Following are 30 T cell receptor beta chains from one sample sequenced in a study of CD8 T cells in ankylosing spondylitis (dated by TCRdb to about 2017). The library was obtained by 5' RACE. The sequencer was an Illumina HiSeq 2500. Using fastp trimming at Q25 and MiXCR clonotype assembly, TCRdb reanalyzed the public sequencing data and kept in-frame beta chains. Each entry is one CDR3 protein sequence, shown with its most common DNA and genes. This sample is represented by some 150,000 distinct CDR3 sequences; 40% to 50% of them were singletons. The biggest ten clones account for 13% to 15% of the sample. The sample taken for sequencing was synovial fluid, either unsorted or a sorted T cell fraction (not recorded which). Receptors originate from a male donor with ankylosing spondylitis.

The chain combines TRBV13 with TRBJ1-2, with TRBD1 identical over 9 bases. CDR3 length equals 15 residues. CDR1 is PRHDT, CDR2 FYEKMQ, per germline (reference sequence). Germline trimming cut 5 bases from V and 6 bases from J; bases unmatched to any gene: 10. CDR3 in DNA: TGTGCCAGCAGCCCCAAGACAGGGGGAGGCGATGGCTACACCTTC. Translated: CASSPKTGGGDGYTF.

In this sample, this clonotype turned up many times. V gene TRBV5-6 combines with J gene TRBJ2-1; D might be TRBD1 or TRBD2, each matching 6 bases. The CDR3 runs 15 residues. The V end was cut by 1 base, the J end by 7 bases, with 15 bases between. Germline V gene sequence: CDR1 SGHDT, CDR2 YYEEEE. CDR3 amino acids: CASSLLGGTLNEQFF. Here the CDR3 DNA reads TGTGCCAGCAGCTTGCTGGGGGGCACGTTGAATGAGCAGTTCTTC.

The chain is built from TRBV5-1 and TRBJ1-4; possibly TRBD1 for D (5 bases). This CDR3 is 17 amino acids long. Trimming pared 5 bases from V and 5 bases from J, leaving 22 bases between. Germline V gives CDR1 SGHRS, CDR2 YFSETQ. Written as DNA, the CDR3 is TGCGCCAGCAGAAGGGGCAAGGTGGGACCTTCGAATGAAAAACTGTTTTTT. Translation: CASRRGKVGPSNEKLFF.

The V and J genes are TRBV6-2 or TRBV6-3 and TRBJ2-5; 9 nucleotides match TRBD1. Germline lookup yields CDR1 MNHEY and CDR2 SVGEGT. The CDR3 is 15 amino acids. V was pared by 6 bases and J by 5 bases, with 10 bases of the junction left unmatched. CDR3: CASRGQGRLGETQYF. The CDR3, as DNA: TGTGCCAGCAGGGGACAGGGAAGGCTAGGGGAGACCCAGTACTTC.

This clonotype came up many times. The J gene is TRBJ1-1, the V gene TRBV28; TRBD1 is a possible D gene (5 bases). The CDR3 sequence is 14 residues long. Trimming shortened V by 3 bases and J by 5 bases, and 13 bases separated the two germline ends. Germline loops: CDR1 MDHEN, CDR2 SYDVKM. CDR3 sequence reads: CASSLGGGWTEAFF. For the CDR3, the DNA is TGTGCCAGCAGTTTGGGCGGGGGATGGACTGAAGCTTTCTTT.

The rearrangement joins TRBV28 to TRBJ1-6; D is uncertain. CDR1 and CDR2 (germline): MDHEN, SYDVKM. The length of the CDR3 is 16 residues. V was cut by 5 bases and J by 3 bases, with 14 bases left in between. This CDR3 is CASSPLGQNYNSPLHF. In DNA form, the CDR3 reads TGTGCCAGCAGTCCACTAGGGCAGAACTATAATTCACCCCTCCACTTT.

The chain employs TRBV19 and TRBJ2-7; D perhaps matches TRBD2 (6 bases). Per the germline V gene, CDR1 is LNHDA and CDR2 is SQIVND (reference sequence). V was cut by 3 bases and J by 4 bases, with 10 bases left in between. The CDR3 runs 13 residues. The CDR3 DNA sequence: TGTGCCAGTAGTATCCGGGGGACTTACGAGCAGTACTTC. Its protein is CASSIRGTYEQYF.

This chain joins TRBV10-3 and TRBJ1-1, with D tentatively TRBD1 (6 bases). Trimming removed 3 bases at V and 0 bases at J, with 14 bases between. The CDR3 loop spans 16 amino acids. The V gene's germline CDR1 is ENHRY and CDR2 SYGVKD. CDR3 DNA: TGTGCCATCAGTGATATCTTAGGGGGACTGAACACTGAAGCTTTCTTT. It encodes CAISDILGGLNTEAFF.

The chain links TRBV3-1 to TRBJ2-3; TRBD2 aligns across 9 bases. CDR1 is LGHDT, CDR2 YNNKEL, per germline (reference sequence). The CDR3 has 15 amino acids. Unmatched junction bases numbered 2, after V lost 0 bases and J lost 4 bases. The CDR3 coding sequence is TGTGCCAGCAGCCAAGAACTAGCGGGTGCAGATACGCAGTATTTT. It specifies CASSQELAGADTQYF.

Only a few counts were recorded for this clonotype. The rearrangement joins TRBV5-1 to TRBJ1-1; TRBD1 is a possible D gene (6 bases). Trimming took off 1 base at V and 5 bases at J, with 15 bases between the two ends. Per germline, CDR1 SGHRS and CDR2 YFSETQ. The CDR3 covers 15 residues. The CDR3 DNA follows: TGCGCCAGCAGCTTGTGGGAACAGGGTCGGACTGAAGCTTTCTTT. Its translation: CASSLWEQGRTEAFF.

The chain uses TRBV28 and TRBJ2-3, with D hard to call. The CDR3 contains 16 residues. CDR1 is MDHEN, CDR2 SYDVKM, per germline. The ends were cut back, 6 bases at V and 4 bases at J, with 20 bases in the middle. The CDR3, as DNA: TGTGCCAGCAGCCCAAAGGGTGCCAGGCCCCCAGATACGCAGTATTTT. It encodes CASSPKGARPPDTQYF.

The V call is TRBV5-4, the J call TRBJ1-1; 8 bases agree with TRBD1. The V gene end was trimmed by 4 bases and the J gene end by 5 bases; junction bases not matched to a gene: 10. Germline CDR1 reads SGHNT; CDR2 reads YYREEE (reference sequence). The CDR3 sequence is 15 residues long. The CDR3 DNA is TGTGCCAGCAGCACCGGACAGGGAGCAAATACTGAAGCTTTCTTT. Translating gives CASSTGQGANTEAFF.

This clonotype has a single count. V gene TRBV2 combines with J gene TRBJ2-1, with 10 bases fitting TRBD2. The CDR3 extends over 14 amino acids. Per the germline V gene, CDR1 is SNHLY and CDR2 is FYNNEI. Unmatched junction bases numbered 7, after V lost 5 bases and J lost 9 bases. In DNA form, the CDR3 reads TGTGCCAGCAGTCCGAGCGGGGGGGCCACTGAGCAGTTCTTC. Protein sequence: CASSPSGGATEQFF. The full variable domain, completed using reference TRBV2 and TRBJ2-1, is EPEVTQTPSHQVTQMGQEVILRCVPISNHLYFYWYRQILGQKVEFLVSFYNNEISEKSEIFDDQFSVERPDGSNFTLKIRSTKLEDSAMYFCASSPSGGATEQFFGPGTRLTVL.

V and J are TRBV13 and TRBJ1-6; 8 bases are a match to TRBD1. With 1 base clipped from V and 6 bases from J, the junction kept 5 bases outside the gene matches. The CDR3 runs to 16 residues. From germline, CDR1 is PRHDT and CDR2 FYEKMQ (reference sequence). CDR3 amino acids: CASSLAGGWGNSPLHF. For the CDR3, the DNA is TGTGCCAGCAGCTTAGCAGGGGGCTGGGGTAATTCACCCCTCCACTTT.

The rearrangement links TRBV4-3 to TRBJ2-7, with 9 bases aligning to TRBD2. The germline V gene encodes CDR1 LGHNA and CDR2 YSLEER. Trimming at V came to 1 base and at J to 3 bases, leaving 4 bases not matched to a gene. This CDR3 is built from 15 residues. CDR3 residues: CASSQGVTSGYEQYF. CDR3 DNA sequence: TGCGCCAGCAGCCAAGGGGTGACTAGCGGCTACGAGCAGTACTTC.

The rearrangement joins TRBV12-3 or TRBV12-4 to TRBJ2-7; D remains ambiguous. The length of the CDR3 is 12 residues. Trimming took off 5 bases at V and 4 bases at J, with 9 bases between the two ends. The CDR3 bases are TGTGCCAGCAGTCCCGCATTTTACGAGCAGTACTTC. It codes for CASSPAFYEQYF.

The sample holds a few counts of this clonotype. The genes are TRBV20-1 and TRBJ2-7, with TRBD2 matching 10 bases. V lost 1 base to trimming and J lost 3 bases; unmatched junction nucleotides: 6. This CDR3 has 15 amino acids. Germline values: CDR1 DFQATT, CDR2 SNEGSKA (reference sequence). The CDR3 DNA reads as TGCAGTGCTAGAGGGACTAGCGGAGACAACTACGAGCAGTACTTC. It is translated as CSARGTSGDNYEQYF.

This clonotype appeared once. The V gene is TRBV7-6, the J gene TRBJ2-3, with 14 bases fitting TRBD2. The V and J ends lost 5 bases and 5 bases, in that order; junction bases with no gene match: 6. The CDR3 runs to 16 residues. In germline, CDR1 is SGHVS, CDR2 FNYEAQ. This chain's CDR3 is CASSPGLAGGLDTQYF. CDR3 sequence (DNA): TGTGCCAGCAGCCCCGGACTAGCGGGGGGCCTAGATACGCAGTATTTT.

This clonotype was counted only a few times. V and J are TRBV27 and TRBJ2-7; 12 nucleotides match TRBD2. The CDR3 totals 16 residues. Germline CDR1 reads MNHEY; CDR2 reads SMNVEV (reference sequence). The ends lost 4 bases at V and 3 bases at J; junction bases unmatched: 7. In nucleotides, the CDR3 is TGTGCCAGCAGTTCCGGACTAGCGGGGAGATTCTACGAGCAGTACTTC. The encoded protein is CASSSGLAGRFYEQYF.

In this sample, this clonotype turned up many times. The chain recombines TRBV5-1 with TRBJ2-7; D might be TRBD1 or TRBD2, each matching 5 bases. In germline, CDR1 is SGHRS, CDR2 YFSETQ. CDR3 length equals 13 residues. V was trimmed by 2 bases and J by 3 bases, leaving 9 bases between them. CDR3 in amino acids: CASSLGEYYEQYF. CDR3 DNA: TGCGCCAGCAGCTTAGGGGAGTACTACGAGCAGTACTTC.

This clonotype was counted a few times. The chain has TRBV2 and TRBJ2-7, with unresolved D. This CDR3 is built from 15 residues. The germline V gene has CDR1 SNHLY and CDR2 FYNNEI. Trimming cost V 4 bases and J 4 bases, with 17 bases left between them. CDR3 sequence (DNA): TGTGCCAGCAGTGTCCGGGCCGACCTACCTTACGAGCAGTACTTC. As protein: CASSVRADLPYEQYF.

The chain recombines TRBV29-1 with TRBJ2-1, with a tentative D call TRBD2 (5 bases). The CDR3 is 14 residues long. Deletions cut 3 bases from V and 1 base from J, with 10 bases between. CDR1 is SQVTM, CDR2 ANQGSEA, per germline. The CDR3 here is CSVESGNSYNEQFF. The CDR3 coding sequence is TGCAGCGTTGAGTCCGGGAATTCCTACAATGAGCAGTTCTTC.

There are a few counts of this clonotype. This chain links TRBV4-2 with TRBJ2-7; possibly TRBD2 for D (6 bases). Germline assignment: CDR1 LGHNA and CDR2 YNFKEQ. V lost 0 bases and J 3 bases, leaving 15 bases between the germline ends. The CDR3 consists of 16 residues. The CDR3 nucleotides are TGTGCCAGCAGCCAAGATATTAGGGGTAGCGGCTACGAGCAGTACTTC. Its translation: CASSQDIRGSGYEQYF.

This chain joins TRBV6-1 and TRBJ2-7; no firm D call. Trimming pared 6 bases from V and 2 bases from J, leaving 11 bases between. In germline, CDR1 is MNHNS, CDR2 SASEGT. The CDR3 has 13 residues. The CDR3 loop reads CASSPVGAYEQYF. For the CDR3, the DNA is TGTGCCAGCAGCCCCGTCGGTGCCTACGAGCAGTACTTC.

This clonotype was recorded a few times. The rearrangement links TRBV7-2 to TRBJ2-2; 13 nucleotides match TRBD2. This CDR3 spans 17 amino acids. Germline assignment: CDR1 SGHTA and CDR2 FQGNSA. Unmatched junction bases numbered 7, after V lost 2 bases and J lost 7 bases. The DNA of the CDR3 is TGTGCCAGCAGCTTACCGGGACTAGCGGGGTATGGCGGGGAGCTGTTTTTT. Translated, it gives CASSLPGLAGYGGELFF.

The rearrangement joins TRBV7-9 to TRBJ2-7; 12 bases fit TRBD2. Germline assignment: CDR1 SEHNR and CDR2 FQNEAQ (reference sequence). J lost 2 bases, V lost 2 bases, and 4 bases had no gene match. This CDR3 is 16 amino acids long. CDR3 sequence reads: CASSLIGTSGPYEQYF. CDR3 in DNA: TGTGCCAGCAGCTTAATTGGGACTAGCGGGCCCTACGAGCAGTACTTC.

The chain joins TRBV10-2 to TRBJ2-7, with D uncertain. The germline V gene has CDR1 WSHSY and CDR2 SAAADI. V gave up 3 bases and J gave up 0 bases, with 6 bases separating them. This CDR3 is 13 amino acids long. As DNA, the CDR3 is TGCGCCAGCAGTGATCGGACCTCCTACGAGCAGTACTTC. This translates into CASSDRTSYEQYF.

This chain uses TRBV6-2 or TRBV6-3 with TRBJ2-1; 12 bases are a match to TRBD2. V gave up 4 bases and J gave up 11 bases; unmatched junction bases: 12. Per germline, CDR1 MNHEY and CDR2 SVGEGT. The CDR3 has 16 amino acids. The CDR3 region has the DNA TGTGCCAGCAGTTCCCGACTAGCGGGAGAGGAAGGGCAGCAGTTCTTC. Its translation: CASSSRLAGEEGQQFF.

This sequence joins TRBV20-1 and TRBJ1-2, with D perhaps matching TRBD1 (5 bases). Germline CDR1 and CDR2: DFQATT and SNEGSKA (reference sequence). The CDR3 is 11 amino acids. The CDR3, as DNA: TGCAGGGGGCGGGGAGAATATGGCTACACCTTC. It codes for CRGRGEYGYTF.

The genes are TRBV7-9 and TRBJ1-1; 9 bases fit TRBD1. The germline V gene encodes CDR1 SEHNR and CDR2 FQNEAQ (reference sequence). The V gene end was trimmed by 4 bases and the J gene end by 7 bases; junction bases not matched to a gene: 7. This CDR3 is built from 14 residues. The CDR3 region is CASSSPQGANEAFF. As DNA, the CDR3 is TGTGCCAGCAGCTCCCCACAGGGGGCTAATGAAGCTTTCTTT.